This TCR beta chain derives from a study of shared clonotypes between healthy human individuals. General observations from the study: Several donors held about 5.1% of naive CD4 clonotypes in common. What naive subsets generally showed was a larger estimated richness than memory subsets showed.

The V gene's germline CDR1 is MDHEN and CDR2 SYDVKM. This CDR3 contains 13 residues. The V end lost 6 bases, the J end lost 4 bases, and 12 bases lay between the germline ends. TCRdb keeps only in-frame clones here, not all; method: immunoSEQ multiplex PCR. This sample has millions of clones, with about 93% found just once. Terminally differentiated effector memory CD45RA+ cells were left out of the naive CD8 fraction, which was CD45RO-negative and positively selected for CCR7. Comment on this clone: Its specificity is not known. Other DNA sequences from this sample encode an identical CDR3 as well.

This clonotype originated in a man in his late teens or twenties in good health. Some clones in this sample may be carry-over from other donors' samples. The chain is built from TRBV28 and TRBJ1-2; D gene uncertain. Sequencing was done on a sample of naive CD8+ T cells from PBMCs. As DNA, the CDR3 is TGTGCCAGCAGATCCGGGCAGTTCTATGGCTACACCTTC. Its translation is CASRSGQFYGYTF.